The 28 T cell receptor beta chains given below trace back to one sample, sequenced in a study of blood T cell repertoires in COVID-19. The assay was immunoSEQ multiplex PCR, and TCRdb's table has in-frame clones only and misses some. This sample has some 260,000 clones; over 75% occur once, and the top ten carry about 1.6%. The specimen sequenced was PBMCs or T cells enriched from blood (not recorded which). The source of these receptors is a man aged 35 to 55 who had recovered from COVID-19.

As regards this clone: At the DNA level, this CDR3 is encoded by other sequences in the same sample as well. The V and J genes are TRBV27 and TRBJ2-7, with TRBD1 matching 10 bases. Germline trimming cut 4 bases from V and 2 bases from J; bases unmatched to any gene: 5. Looked up from germline, CDR1 is MNHEY and CDR2 is SMNVEV (reference sequence). This CDR3 is built from 15 residues. The CDR3 sequence is CASSSPGQGTYEQYF. The CDR3, as DNA: TGTGCCAGCAGTTCTCCGGGACAGGGGACCTACGAGCAGTACTTC.

V is TRBV5-1 and J is TRBJ2-7, with a weak D call TRBD1 (5 bases). The CDR3 spans 13 residues. The V gene lost 3 bases and the J gene lost 4 bases, with 11 bases spanning the gap. Per germline, CDR1 SGHRS and CDR2 YFSETQ. CDR3 sequence reads: CASSSPQGYEQYF. The CDR3 nucleotides are TGCGCCAGCAGCTCACCTCAGGGTTACGAGCAGTACTTC. The whole variable domain, filled in from reference TRBV5-1 and TRBJ2-7, reads KAGVTQTPRYLIKTRGQQVTLSCSPISGHRSVSWYQQTPGQGLQFLFEYFSETQRNKGNFPGRFSGRQFSNSRSEMNVSTLELGDSALYLCASSSPQGYEQYFGPGTRLTVT.

The chain carries TRBV19 and TRBJ1-2; 10 bases are shared with TRBD1. CDR1 is LNHDA, CDR2 SQIVND, per germline (reference sequence). V shed 6 bases and J 2 bases; nucleotides not matched to a gene: 6. The CDR3 is 15 residues long. The CDR3 DNA is TGTGCCAGTAGAACTCTGGGACAGGGGAACTATGGCTACACCTTC. As protein: CASRTLGQGNYGYTF.

This chain connects TRBV6-2 or TRBV6-3 to TRBJ1-1; D gene uncertain. The CDR3 totals 13 residues. Germline assignment: CDR1 MNHEY and CDR2 SVGEGT. The V gene lost 1 base and the J gene lost 0 bases, with 3 bases spanning the gap. CDR3 in DNA: TGTGCCAGCAGTTACTACATGAACACTGAAGCTTTCTTT. This translates into CASSYYMNTEAFF.

The rearrangement joins TRBV5-1 to TRBJ2-7; D might be TRBD1 (6 bases). Trimming pared 4 bases from V and 3 bases from J, leaving 11 bases between. In germline, CDR1 is SGHRS, CDR2 YFSETQ. The CDR3 runs 13 residues. CDR3 protein: CASSPLRGYEQYF. As DNA, the CDR3 is TGCGCCAGCAGCCCCCTCAGGGGCTACGAGCAGTACTTC.

V usage is TRBV28 and J usage is TRBJ2-3; D is uncertain. CDR1 and CDR2 (germline): MDHEN, SYDVKM. This CDR3 is 16 amino acids long. With 4 bases removed from V and 1 base from J, the gap between germline ends came to 15 bases. The CDR3 sequence: CASSSTFSVGTDTQYF. CDR3 nucleotide sequence: TGTGCCAGCAGTTCCACCTTCTCGGTAGGCACAGATACGCAGTATTTT.

This chain connects TRBV19 to TRBJ1-2; 7 bases match TRBD1. This CDR3 has 15 amino acids. CDR1 is LNHDA, CDR2 SQIVND, per germline (reference sequence). Trimming took 4 bases from V and 3 from J; bases not matched to a gene: 8. The CDR3: CASSTSFGQDYGYTF. CDR3 DNA sequence: TGTGCCAGTAGTACCTCATTCGGACAGGACTATGGCTACACCTTC.

J is TRBJ1-1 and V is TRBV2; D possibly corresponds to TRBD1 (6 bases). This CDR3 region has 16 residues. Germline lookup yields CDR1 SNHLY and CDR2 FYNNEI. Trimming removed 4 bases at V and 2 bases at J, with 17 bases between. This CDR3 is CASSVARGVVNTEAFF. CDR3 nucleotide sequence: TGTGCCAGCAGTGTGGCCAGGGGCGTTGTCAACACTGAAGCTTTCTTT.

This chain joins TRBV28 and TRBJ2-2; 10 nucleotides match TRBD1. This CDR3 contains 15 residues. CDR1 and CDR2 from the germline V gene are MDHEN and SYDVKM. V shed 5 bases, J shed 4 bases, and the junction held 4 bases outside the gene matches. The CDR3 DNA follows: TGTGCCAGCAGTCCCCGGACAGGGGGCACCGGGGAGCTGTTTTTT. This translates into CASSPRTGGTGELFF.

The rearrangement links TRBV11-2 to TRBJ1-1, with D hard to call. Germline V gene data show CDR1 as SGHAT and CDR2 as FQNNGV. The CDR3 runs to 13 residues. V was clipped by 0 bases and J by 5 bases, with 7 bases between them. CDR3 amino acids: CASSLEPRTEAFF. The CDR3 DNA is TGTGCCAGCAGCTTAGAACCCCGGACTGAAGCTTTCTTT.

The V gene is TRBV10-3, the J gene TRBJ2-2; no reliable D call. The V gene lost 2 bases and the J gene lost 6 bases, with 10 bases spanning the gap. Germline values: CDR1 ENHRY, CDR2 SYGVKD. The CDR3 is 14 amino acids. The CDR3 bases are TGTGCCATCAGTGAGCCGTCCGTTTCCGGGGAGCTGTTTTTT. Translation gives CAISEPSVSGELFF.

The rearrangement uses TRBV7-5 and TRBJ2-3; the table's D call TRBD1 went unverified against the DNA. TRBV7-5 is deemed a pseudogene. The CDR3 spans 16 residues. The CDR3, as DNA: TGTGTCAGAAGCTTAGCAGGACATACTAGCACAGATACGCAGTATTTT. Amino acid sequence: CVRSLAGHTSTDTQYF.

This chain links TRBV7-2 with TRBJ2-7, with TRBD1 identical over 10 bases. Losses at the gene ends were 0 bases for V and 5 bases for J; bases not matched to a gene: 4. CDR1 is SGHTA, CDR2 FQGNSA, per germline. CDR3 length: 15 amino acids. For the CDR3, the DNA is TGTGCCAGCAGCTTAGCCGGGACAGGGGAGAACGAGCAGTACTTC. Its translation is CASSLAGTGENEQYF.

The rearrangement uses TRBV11-3 and TRBJ1-1; 12 nucleotides line up with TRBD1. The CDR3 sequence is 15 residues long. The V gene's germline CDR1 is SGHNT and CDR2 YENEEA. V trimming: 5 bases; J trimming: 5 bases; junction bases outside the gene matches: 6. CDR3: CASSPGTGGLTEAFF. CDR3 nucleotides: TGTGCCAGCAGCCCAGGGACAGGGGGCCTAACTGAAGCTTTCTTT.

V is TRBV7-8 and J is TRBJ1-3; D gene unclear. The V gene lost 5 bases and the J gene lost 4 bases, with 6 bases spanning the gap. The CDR3 loop spans 12 amino acids. Looked up from germline, CDR1 is SGHVS and CDR2 is FQNEAQ. CDR3 residues: CASSQTGNTIYF. In nucleotides, the CDR3 is TGTGCCAGCAGCCAGACAGGAAACACCATATATTTT.

The chain is built from TRBV30 and TRBJ1-2, with D tentatively TRBD1 (5 bases). The ends were cut back, 4 bases at V and 3 bases at J, with 9 bases in the middle. The CDR3 totals 12 residues. Germline values: CDR1 GTSNPN, CDR2 SVGIG (reference sequence). The DNA for the CDR3 is TGTGCCTGGACTTCAGGGCACTATGGCTACACCTTC. Its translation: CAWTSGHYGYTF.

V usage is TRBV5-4 and J usage is TRBJ2-1; TRBD2 matches at 8 bases. There are 15 residues in the CDR3. Trimming took 2 bases from V and 0 from J; bases not matched to a gene: 1. CDR1 is SGHNT, CDR2 YYREEE, per germline (reference sequence). CDR3 residues: CASSLSGSSYNEQFF. CDR3 nucleotides: TGTGCCAGCAGCTTAAGCGGGAGCTCCTACAATGAGCAGTTCTTC.

The chain uses TRBV12-5 and TRBJ2-5, with 14 positions matching TRBD2. The CDR3 runs 15 residues. V lost 6 bases and J lost 5; bases outside the gene matches: 5. Germline CDR1 and CDR2: LGHNT and FRNRAP. As DNA, the CDR3 is TGTGCTAGTGGGCCGGGACTAGCGGGGGTGGAGACCCAGTACTTC. Translated, it gives CASGPGLAGVETQYF.

This chain uses TRBV5-1 with TRBJ1-2; no reliable D call. This CDR3 has 13 residues. Per germline, CDR1 SGHRS and CDR2 YFSETQ. V was clipped by 5 bases and J by 4 bases, with 12 bases between them. CDR3 sequence: CASRVETVYGYTF. CDR3 in DNA: TGCGCCAGCAGGGTCGAGACTGTCTATGGCTACACCTTC.

V gene TRBV4-1 combines with J gene TRBJ2-7; 10 nucleotides line up with TRBD2. This CDR3 comprises 17 residues. The V gene's germline CDR1 is MGHRA and CDR2 YSYEKL. V gave up 0 bases and J gave up 4 bases; unmatched junction bases: 9. CDR3 DNA sequence: TGCGCCAGCAGCCAAGAAGGATGGACTAGCGGCTTATACGAGCAGTACTTC. It codes for CASSQEGWTSGLYEQYF.

The chain combines TRBV6-6 with TRBJ1-6; 12 bases are shared with TRBD1. The J segment lost 10 bases and the V segment lost 6 bases, leaving 10 bases of the junction unmatched. This CDR3 is 16 amino acids long. Germline V lookup: CDR1 MNHNY, CDR2 SVGAGI (reference sequence). CDR3 in DNA: TGTGCCAGCAGCAGCGGGACAGGGGGCGTTCGGTCACCCCTCCACTTT. It specifies CASSSGTGGVRSPLHF.

The chain uses TRBV7-3 and TRBJ2-2; 8 bases are shared with TRBD1. CDR3 length: 17 amino acids. CDR1 and CDR2 (germline): SGHTA, FQGTGA. V lost 1 base to trimming and J lost 4 bases; unmatched junction nucleotides: 8. For the CDR3, the DNA is TGTGCCAGCAGCTTAAGTCCAGGACAGGGCGCCACCGGGGAGCTGTTTTTT. Translating it yields CASSLSPGQGATGELFF.

The rearrangement uses TRBV19 and TRBJ2-3; TRBD2 matches 8 bases. V lost 6 bases to trimming and J lost 2 bases; unmatched junction nucleotides: 19. CDR1 is LNHDA, CDR2 SQIVND, per germline (reference sequence). The CDR3 has 19 amino acids. The CDR3 sequence: CASSPISPLGGGTTDTQYF. The CDR3 bases are TGTGCCAGTAGCCCTATATCCCCCCTAGGCGGGGGGACCACAGATACGCAGTATTTT.

The chain has TRBV7-2 and TRBJ2-7; TRBD1 aligns across 9 bases. J was trimmed by 1 base and V by 6 bases; bases with no gene match: 7. This CDR3 has 15 residues. Per the germline V gene, CDR1 is SGHTA and CDR2 is FQGNSA. This chain's CDR3 is CASSQGGQGSYEQYF. The CDR3 DNA reads as TGTGCCAGCAGTCAAGGGGGACAGGGATCCTACGAGCAGTACTTC.

This clone was recorded only once. The chain employs TRBV29-1 and TRBJ2-7, with TRBD2 matching over 8 bases. The CDR3 runs 13 residues. Germline CDR1 reads SQVTM; CDR2 reads ANQGSEA. Trimming took 4 bases from V and 7 from J; bases not matched to a gene: 9. The CDR3 spells CSVVTRREDEQYF. The DNA of the CDR3 is TGCAGCGTTGTGACGAGGCGGGAGGATGAGCAGTACTTC.

This clone was seen at least ten times. The V and J genes are TRBV2 and TRBJ1-1, with D unclear. V was shortened by 3 bases and J by 0 bases, with 5 bases between the two germline ends. Per germline, CDR1 SNHLY and CDR2 FYNNEI. The CDR3 totals 13 residues. The CDR3 spells CASSDSMNTEAFF. Here the CDR3 DNA reads TGTGCCAGCAGTGATTCAATGAACACTGAAGCTTTCTTT.

This sequence joins TRBV7-9 and TRBJ1-5, with D possibly matching TRBD1 (6 bases). The germline gives CDR1 SEHNR, CDR2 FQNEAQ (reference sequence). This CDR3 contains 14 residues. Trimming left V 6 bases short and J 3 bases short, with 12 bases between. The chain's CDR3 is CASSQQGANQPQHF. The CDR3 region has the DNA TGTGCCAGCAGTCAACAGGGTGCCAATCAGCCCCAGCATTTT. The whole variable domain, remainder taken from reference TRBV7-9 and TRBJ1-5, is DTGVSQNPRHKITKRGQNVTFRCDPISEHNRLYWYRQTLGQGPEFLTYFQNEAQLEKSRLLSDRFSAERPKGSFSTLEIQRTEQGDSAMYLCASSQQGANQPQHFGDGTRLSIL.

This CDR3 is CATSPRGTGGFRGYTF. The CDR3 nucleotides read TGTGCCACCAGCCCAAGAGGAACAGGGGGTTTCCGAGGCTACACCTTC. The genes are TRBV15 and TRBJ1-2; 8 bases match TRBD1. Per the germline V gene, CDR1 is LNHNV and CDR2 is YYDKDF (reference sequence). V gave up 5 bases and J gave up 8 bases; unmatched junction bases: 16. This CDR3 region has 16 residues.